Shown below are 30 T cell receptor beta chains from a single sample sequenced in a study of regulatory T cells in long-lasting Graves disease. Time point reported: persistent/refractory GD, antithyroid drugs over 5 years with positive TRAb. Making the TCR library involved RNA that had been extracted from PBMCs. Library construction for TCR beta used iRepertoire HTBI primers and Arm-PCR of CDR3 regions. TCRdb called the multiplex PCR reads again in MiXCR, with one record for every CDR3 protein. The top ten hold about a quarter of the sample, which has approximately 440,000 distinct CDR3 sequences, 20% to 30% seen once. The input for sequencing was peripheral blood mononuclear cells (PBMCs), taken when the disease was refractory, from a patient treated with antithyroid drugs. The receptors stem from a female donor with Graves disease.

This clonotype was detected many times. The J gene is TRBJ1-1, the V gene TRBV12-3 or TRBV12-4; D may be TRBD1 (6 bases). This CDR3 has 15 amino acids. V was clipped by 10 bases and J by 0 bases, with 18 bases between them. CDR3 in DNA: TGTGCCACTGACCGGGACATTGGGTTGAACACTGAAGCTTTCTTT. This sequence encodes CATDRDIGLNTEAFF.

The table lists this clonotype with many counts. The rearrangement joins TRBV20-1 to TRBJ2-5; D gene ambiguous. The CDR3 is made up of 13 amino acids. V lost 0 bases and J 4 bases, leaving 9 bases between the germline ends. In germline, CDR1 is DFQATT, CDR2 SNEGSKA (reference sequence). The CDR3 DNA reads TGCAGTGCTAGAGATCTTATGGGAGAGACCCAGTACTTC. Translating it yields CSARDLMGETQYF.

This clonotype occurred a few times. The V gene is TRBV6-5, the J gene TRBJ1-2, with TRBD1 matching 8 bases. CDR1 and CDR2 from the germline V gene are MNHEY and SVGAGI. The V segment lost 5 bases and the J segment 8 bases; nucleotides outside the gene matches: 16. The CDR3 runs to 16 residues. CDR3 nucleotide sequence: TGTGCCAGCAGTAACTACAGGGGGGCCCGTTCGGTAGGCTACACCTTC. This codes for CASSNYRGARSVGYTF.

At least ten counts were recorded for this clonotype. A much larger clone differs from this one at a single base, so this may be a read error. This chain uses TRBV11-1 with TRBJ2-5; the D is unclear. In germline, CDR1 is SGHAT, CDR2 FQDESV (reference sequence). With 5 bases removed from V and 3 bases from J, the gap between germline ends came to 1 base. The CDR3 contains 10 residues. The CDR3 nucleotides are TGTGCCAGCAGCAAAGAGACCCAGTACTTC. This translates into CASSKETQYF.

The J gene is TRBJ2-2, the V gene TRBV28, with 7 bases matching TRBD1. CDR3 length: 15 amino acids. The V gene's germline CDR1 is MDHEN and CDR2 SYDVKM. V lost 6 bases to trimming and J lost 5 bases; unmatched junction nucleotides: 9. In DNA, the CDR3 is TGTGCCAGCAGCGGTTCCACAGGGGAAACCGGGGAGCTGTTTTTT. Translated, it gives CASSGSTGETGELFF.

The chain links TRBV19 to TRBJ2-1; 7 bases agree with TRBD2. The junction had 4 bases not matched to a gene; V was cut back by 5 bases and J by 6 bases. Germline-derived CDR1 and CDR2 are LNHDA and SQIVND (reference sequence). The CDR3 runs to 13 residues. This chain's CDR3 is CASSPPGGNEQFF. CDR3 sequence (DNA): TGTGCCAGTAGTCCCCCGGGGGGCAATGAGCAGTTCTTC.

This clonotype appeared a few times. The chain carries TRBV2 and TRBJ2-1; 8 bases fit TRBD1. Trimming removed 6 bases from V and 5 bases from J; junction bases left unmatched: 3. Germline assignment: CDR1 SNHLY and CDR2 FYNNEI. CDR3 size: 13 residues. CDR3 in DNA: TGTGCCAGCAGGGAGGACAGGGACAATGAGCAGTTCTTC. Protein product: CASREDRDNEQFF.

The chain uses TRBV24-1 and TRBJ1-1; the D gene is possibly TRBD1 (5 bases). The CDR3 runs to 12 residues. Trimming removed 5 bases from V and 5 bases from J, with 8 bases in between. The V gene's germline CDR1 is KGHDR and CDR2 SFDVKD. The CDR3 here is CATSAGDTEAFF. Written as DNA, the CDR3 is TGTGCCACCAGTGCGGGGGATACTGAAGCTTTCTTT.

This clonotype was counted many times. The V and J genes are TRBV20-1 and TRBJ1-2, with 10 bases matching TRBD1. V lost 5 bases to trimming and J lost 9 bases; unmatched junction nucleotides: 12. Germline V CDR1 and CDR2: DFQATT, SNEGSKA (reference sequence). The CDR3 extends over 14 amino acids. CDR3 nucleotide sequence: TGCAGTGCTCCCGGGACAGGGGCTCGTGGGAGCTACACCTTC. The encoded protein is CSAPGTGARGSYTF.

This clonotype has ten or more counts. V gene TRBV27 combines with J gene TRBJ2-1, with D perhaps TRBD1 (6 bases). The V end lost 3 bases, the J end lost 4 bases, and 13 bases lay between the germline ends. This CDR3 region has 15 residues. Germline CDR1 and CDR2: MNHEY and SMNVEV (reference sequence). The CDR3 sequence is CASSLGAGIYNEQFF. CDR3 bases: TGTGCCAGCAGTTTGGGGGCAGGGATATACAATGAGCAGTTCTTC.

This clonotype has ten or more counts. The DNA for the CDR3 is TGTGCCAGCAGCCAGGGACGGTGGGAGACCCAGTACTTC. It codes for CASSQGRWETQYF. This chain links TRBV6-1 with TRBJ2-5; the D call may be TRBD1 or TRBD2 (5 bases each). The CDR3 extends over 13 amino acids. V shed 6 bases and J shed 5 bases, with 13 bases lying between them. The germline V gene has CDR1 MNHNS and CDR2 SASEGT.

This chain uses TRBV14 with TRBJ1-2, with D possibly TRBD1 on 6 matching bases. Looked up from germline, CDR1 is SGHDN and CDR2 is FVKESK. The CDR3 consists of 15 residues. Trimming removed 0 bases at V and 2 bases at J, with 10 bases between. This CDR3 reads CASSQDTGRNYGYTF. CDR3 nucleotides: TGTGCCAGCAGCCAAGATACAGGGAGGAACTATGGCTACACCTTC.

As regards this clonotype: A far more abundant clone sits one base away, making this likely a read error. V and J are TRBV28 and TRBJ2-7; D call uncertain. The CDR3 has 11 residues. Trimming left V 6 bases short and J 3 bases short, with 6 bases between. From germline, CDR1 is MDHEN and CDR2 SYDVKM. The CDR3 nucleotides read TGTGCCAGCAGCCAATTCTACGAGCAGTACTTC. Amino acids: CASSQFYEQYF.

This chain joins TRBV30 and TRBJ2-5; tentative D call: TRBD2 (5 bases). The length of the CDR3 is 15 residues. Deletions cut 2 bases from V and 2 bases from J, with 15 bases between. Germline V gene lookup returns CDR1 GTSNPN and CDR2 SVGIG (reference sequence). The CDR3 loop is CAWSWRLGLQETQYF. CDR3 sequence (DNA): TGTGCCTGGAGTTGGAGGTTGGGTTTACAAGAGACCCAGTACTTC. The variable domain in full, with the rest retrieved from reference TRBV30 and TRBJ2-5, is SQTIHQWPATLVQPVGSPLSLECTVEGTSNPNLYWYRQAAGRGLQLLFYSVGIGQISSEVPQNLSASRPQDRQFILSSKKLLLSDSGFYLCAWSWRLGLQETQYFGPGTRLLVL.

This clonotype was counted at least ten times. V usage is TRBV5-1 and J usage is TRBJ2-7, with a tentative D call TRBD2 (6 bases). V was clipped by 0 bases and J by 2 bases, with 12 bases between them. Germline V gene sequence: CDR1 SGHRS, CDR2 YFSETQ. The CDR3 is 15 residues long. In nucleotides, the CDR3 is TGCGCCAGCAGCTTGGCTCGGGAGCCCCCCTACGAGCAGTACTTC. This translates into CASSLAREPPYEQYF.

In its sample, this clonotype was seen a few times. The chain links TRBV29-1 to TRBJ2-7; 8 bases line up with TRBD1. Per germline, CDR1 SQVTM and CDR2 ANQGSEA. There are 11 residues in the CDR3. The CDR3 nucleotides are TGCGCAGCCCAGACAGGGGACGAGCAGTACTTC. It is translated as CAAQTGDEQYF.

The chain couples TRBV20-1 to TRBJ1-2, with unresolved D. Germline V CDR1 and CDR2: DFQATT, SNEGSKA (reference sequence). V was shortened by 0 bases and J by 3 bases, with 17 bases between the two germline ends. The CDR3 contains 16 residues. The CDR3 region is CSARDPTPDPYYGYTF. The CDR3 coding sequence is TGCAGTGCTAGAGATCCTACCCCGGATCCATACTATGGCTACACCTTC.

This clonotype was recorded many times. The J gene is TRBJ1-2, the V gene TRBV7-2; 7 bases align to TRBD1. The CDR3 length is 15 residues. CDR1 and CDR2 from the germline V gene are SGHTA and FQGNSA. Unmatched junction bases numbered 10, after V lost 3 bases and J lost 6 bases. The CDR3 loop reads CASSFRQGFPDGYTF. DNA of the CDR3: TGTGCCAGCAGCTTCAGACAGGGATTTCCGGATGGCTACACCTTC.

In its sample, this clonotype was seen once. The chain uses TRBV2 and TRBJ2-3; D call uncertain. In germline, CDR1 is SNHLY, CDR2 FYNNEI. The V end lost 4 bases, the J end lost 2 bases, and 10 bases lay between the germline ends. This CDR3 is built from 14 residues. CDR3 region: CASSGGLNTDTQYF. CDR3 DNA sequence: TGTGCCAGCAGTGGGGGATTGAACACAGATACGCAGTATTTT.

The rearrangement uses TRBV20-1 and TRBJ2-2, with a possible D match to TRBD1 (5 bases). The CDR3 length is 16 residues. Trimming pared 1 base from V and 5 bases from J, leaving 17 bases between. CDR1 and CDR2 (germline): DFQATT, SNEGSKA (reference sequence). CDR3: CSARATRDGRTGELFF. The CDR3 nucleotides are TGCAGTGCTAGAGCGACCAGGGATGGTAGGACCGGGGAGCTGTTTTTT.

This clonotype was detected only a few times. V and J are TRBV7-9 and TRBJ1-4, with D maybe TRBD1 (6 bases). With 1 base removed from V and 5 bases from J, the gap between germline ends came to 11 bases. The CDR3 is 15 residues long. Per the germline V gene, CDR1 is SEHNR and CDR2 is FQNEAQ (reference sequence). The CDR3 DNA reads TGTGCCAGCAGCTTAGGACAGGCCAAGAATGAAAAACTGTTTTTT. This translates into CASSLGQAKNEKLFF.

This clonotype was detected ten times or more. The rearrangement joins TRBV10-3 to TRBJ1-1; no reliable D call. The CDR3 is 15 residues long. V lost 6 bases to trimming and J lost 0 bases, with 14 bases between them. In germline, CDR1 is ENHRY, CDR2 SYGVKD. In DNA, the CDR3 is TGTGCCATCAGCTGGGCGGGCGGGATGAACACTGAAGCTTTCTTT. This encodes CAISWAGGMNTEAFF.

Many counts were recorded for this clonotype. The V and J genes are TRBV28 and TRBJ1-4; D gene unclear. Germline CDR1 MDHEN, CDR2 SYDVKM. V was pared by 2 bases and J by 3 bases, with 10 bases between. The CDR3 length is 15 residues. CDR3 loop: CASSLVGGSNEKLFF. CDR3 DNA sequence: TGTGCCAGCAGTTTAGTGGGCGGTTCTAATGAAAAACTGTTTTTT.

This clonotype showed up many times. This rearrangement joins TRBV25-1 to TRBJ1-2; 7 positions agree with TRBD1. CDR3 length: 14 residues. CDR1 is MGHDK and CDR2 is SYGVNS in the germline V gene. V lost 5 bases to trimming and J lost 2 bases; unmatched junction nucleotides: 5. CDR3 sequence (DNA): TGTGCCAGCAGTTACCAGACAGGGAACTATGGCTACACCTTC. This translates into CASSYQTGNYGYTF.

In its sample, this clonotype was seen many times. This sequence joins TRBV6-5 and TRBJ2-7, with TRBD1 identical over 7 bases. Trimming took 0 bases from V and 6 from J; bases not matched to a gene: 8. The CDR3 covers 15 residues. Germline V gives CDR1 MNHEY, CDR2 SVGAGI. CDR3 coding DNA: TGTGCCAGCAGTTACTCCGGGACAGCCCTGCTCGAGCAGTACTTC. Its translation is CASSYSGTALLEQYF.

This clonotype was found many times. J is TRBJ1-1 and V is TRBV11-2; no definite D call. CDR3 size: 14 residues. Germline loops: CDR1 SGHAT, CDR2 FQNNGV. Trimming stripped 1 base from V and 0 bases from J, with 6 bases between. In DNA form, the CDR3 reads TGTGCCAGCAGCTTAGTCTCCTTGAACACTGAAGCTTTCTTT. This sequence encodes CASSLVSLNTEAFF.

Ten or more counts support this clonotype. The V call is TRBV12-3 or TRBV12-4, the J call TRBJ2-7, with 12 bases identical to TRBD2. CDR3 length equals 16 residues. V was clipped by 6 bases and J by 6 bases; unmatched bases: 12. CDR3 sequence: CASSPIQTSGSREQYF. CDR3 bases: TGTGCCAGCAGCCCAATACAGACTAGCGGGAGTCGCGAGCAGTACTTC.

A remark on this clonotype: This sequence may be a read error, since a much larger clone differs from it by one base. The V call is TRBV7-9, the J call TRBJ2-7; 9 bases match TRBD2. CDR1 and CDR2 (germline): SEHNR, FQNEAQ (reference sequence). This CDR3 spans 14 amino acids. With V trimmed by 4 bases and J by 3 bases, 4 bases remained unmatched. CDR3 protein: CASSSASGNYEQYF. The CDR3 coding sequence is TGTGCCAGCAGCTCGGCTAGCGGGAACTACGAGCAGTACTTC.

DNA of the CDR3: TGTGCCAGCTCACTACCGGGACAGGGAAGTCAGCCCCAGCATTTT. As protein: CASSLPGQGSQPQHF. V usage is TRBV18 and J usage is TRBJ1-5, with 9 bases fitting TRBD1. CDR3 length equals 15 residues. V lost 4 bases, J lost 6 bases, and 7 bases stayed unmatched. Germline V gives CDR1 KGHSH, CDR2 LQKENI.

The chain has TRBV20-1 and TRBJ2-7, with TRBD2 identical over 11 bases. The CDR3 loop spans 16 amino acids. CDR1 and CDR2 from the germline V gene are DFQATT and SNEGSKA (reference sequence). V lost 0 bases to trimming and J lost 5 bases; unmatched junction nucleotides: 9. CDR3: CSARDATSGILDEQYF. CDR3 sequence (DNA): TGCAGTGCTAGAGACGCGACTAGCGGGATTCTCGACGAGCAGTACTTC.